The 27 T cell receptor beta chains below were found in one sample sequenced in a study of T cell responses to AZD1222 COVID-19 vaccine (dated by TCRdb to 2020 to 2022). Taken with the paper, the label for time point translates to: about 28 days (+/-7) after the second vaccine dose. To prepare the library, the immunoSEQ multiplex PCR assay was applied. As stored in TCRdb, this immuneACCESS dataset retains in-frame rearrangements with V and J assigned. A fraction of the clones does not appear; measured against another copy, unresolved V genes explain less than half of the discrepancy, and the remainder lacks a known reason. The sample table lists some 60,000 clones, 60% to 85% of them with a count of one. Roughly 4% of the sample lies in the top ten. The sequences come from peripheral blood, collected 28 days after the second AZD1222 dose. The receptors derive from an adult who received the AZD1222 COVID-19 vaccine.

The rearrangement joins TRBV10-1 to TRBJ2-1, with TRBD2 matching over 11 bases. Germline CDR1 is WNHNN and CDR2 is SYGVQD (reference sequence). V lost 5 bases, J lost 3 bases, and 9 bases stayed unmatched. This CDR3 has 17 residues. CDR3 loop: CASSTRHLAGGYNEQFF. Here the CDR3 DNA reads TGCGCCAGCAGTACTAGGCATCTAGCGGGGGGCTACAATGAGCAGTTCTTC.

The chain recombines TRBV5-1 with TRBJ1-1; D gene unclear. Trimming cost V 0 bases and J 6 bases, with 12 bases left between them. The CDR3 extends over 14 amino acids. CDR1 and CDR2 (germline): SGHRS, YFSETQ. CDR3 DNA: TGCGCCAGCAGCTTGGCGGGCGTGGAGGCTGAAGCTTTCTTT. This gives the protein CASSLAGVEAEAFF.

This clone has just a few counts. The genes are TRBV7-9 and TRBJ1-1; no firm D call. The germline gives CDR1 SEHNR, CDR2 FQNEAQ (reference sequence). The germline V and J ends were trimmed by 7 bases and 12 bases, with 12 bases remaining between them. The CDR3 runs 10 residues. CDR3 sequence: CASTPPEPFF. In DNA, the CDR3 is TGTGCCAGCACCCCCCCCGAACCTTTCTTT.

V usage is TRBV28 and J usage is TRBJ1-1; D call uncertain. Germline V gives CDR1 MDHEN, CDR2 SYDVKM. Trimming removed 1 base from V and 2 bases from J, with 8 bases in between. CDR3 length: 14 residues. CDR3: CASSLSVHNTEAFF. The CDR3 bases are TGTGCCAGCAGTTTATCGGTGCATAACACTGAAGCTTTCTTT.

The chain carries TRBV6-2 or TRBV6-3 and TRBJ2-7; 8 bases map to TRBD1. The CDR3 loop spans 15 amino acids. V trimming: 2 bases; J trimming: 5 bases; junction bases outside the gene matches: 8. Looked up from germline, CDR1 is MNHEY and CDR2 is SVGEGT. CDR3: CASSYAQGALDEQYF. Here the CDR3 DNA reads TGTGCCAGCAGTTACGCCCAGGGGGCATTAGACGAGCAGTACTTC.

Only a few counts were recorded for this clone. The chain recombines TRBV5-8 with TRBJ1-5; TRBD1 is a possible D gene (5 bases). The CDR3 runs 14 residues. V was cut by 2 bases and J by 6 bases, with 12 bases left in between. The V gene's germline CDR1 is SGHTS and CDR2 YDEGEE. CDR3 coding DNA: TGTGCCAGCAGCTTTATGGGGGTGGGTCAGCCCCAGCATTTT. This gives the protein CASSFMGVGQPQHF.

The V and J genes are TRBV28 and TRBJ2-5, with 7 nucleotides matching TRBD1. Trimming took 4 bases from V and 5 from J; bases not matched to a gene: 4. Germline lookup yields CDR1 MDHEN and CDR2 SYDVKM. The CDR3 is 13 residues long. This CDR3 reads CASSSPGQETQYF. CDR3 DNA sequence: TGTGCCAGCAGTTCCCCGGGACAGGAGACCCAGTACTTC. Drawing the rest from reference TRBV28 and TRBJ2-5, the complete variable domain is DVKVTQSSRYLVKRTGEKVFLECVQDMDHENMFWYRQDPGLGLRLIYFSYDVKMKEKGDIPEGYSVSREKKERFSLILESASTNQTSMYLCASSSPGQETQYFGPGTRLLVL.

This chain joins TRBV11-2 and TRBJ2-1; maybe TRBD1 (6 bases). Germline CDR1 is SGHAT and CDR2 is FQNNGV. The CDR3 extends over 13 amino acids. The V end was cut by 5 bases, the J end by 10 bases, with 15 bases between. Here the CDR3 DNA reads TGTGCCAGCAGCCCCATTACAGGGTCCGAGCAGTTCTTC. Translated, it gives CASSPITGSEQFF.

CDR3 loop: CASSQGYSSGANVLTF. The CDR3 region has the DNA TGTGCCAGCAGCCAAGGGTATAGCTCTGGGGCCAACGTCCTGACTTTC. The J gene is TRBJ2-6, the V gene TRBV3-1 (or the pseudogene TRBV3-2), with D unresolved. This CDR3 has 16 amino acids. Germline assignment: CDR1 LGHDT and CDR2 YNNKEL (reference sequence). V gave up 1 base and J gave up 0 bases, with 7 bases separating them.

The rearrangement uses TRBV7-9 and TRBJ1-2; possibly TRBD1 for D (5 bases). The CDR3 has 14 amino acids. Germline-derived CDR1 and CDR2 are SEHNR and FQNEAQ (reference sequence). The V gene lost 3 bases and the J gene lost 3 bases, with 11 bases spanning the gap. CDR3 DNA sequence: TGTGCCAGCAGCTTTCTCGGGGGTCACTATGGCTACACCTTC. It translates to CASSFLGGHYGYTF.

The rearrangement uses TRBV11-2 and TRBJ2-7; possible D gene TRBD2, 5 bases. This CDR3 has 14 residues. V gave up 2 bases and J gave up 0 bases, with 8 bases separating them. The germline V gene encodes CDR1 SGHAT and CDR2 FQNNGV. In DNA form, the CDR3 reads TGTGCCAGCAGCTTACTGGGGAGCTCCTACGAGCAGTACTTC. It translates to CASSLLGSSYEQYF.

V and J are TRBV18 and TRBJ2-4; no reliable D call. This CDR3 spans 14 amino acids. V was shortened by 5 bases and J by 3 bases, with 11 bases between the two germline ends. Germline CDR1 reads KGHSH; CDR2 reads LQKENI. This chain's CDR3 is CASSAALGKNIQYF. The CDR3 region has the DNA TGTGCCAGCTCAGCAGCCCTGGGCAAAAACATTCAGTACTTC.

The chain employs TRBV2 and TRBJ2-3, with D tentatively TRBD2 (5 bases). CDR3 length: 12 amino acids. Germline lookup yields CDR1 SNHLY and CDR2 FYNNEI. The V end lost 2 bases, the J end lost 6 bases, and 6 bases lay between the germline ends. The CDR3 DNA reads TGTGCCAGCAGTGAAACGGGGGATACGCAGTATTTT. This encodes CASSETGDTQYF.

The rearrangement links TRBV24-1 to TRBJ1-3; D unresolved. CDR3 size: 17 residues. Trimming removed 5 bases at V and 0 bases at J, with 16 bases between. Germline assignment: CDR1 KGHDR and CDR2 SFDVKD. In DNA form, the CDR3 reads TGTGCCACCAGTGCCTCCCAGCACAGATACTCTGGAAACACCATATATTTT. Amino acids: CATSASQHRYSGNTIYF.

The rearrangement joins TRBV25-1 to TRBJ2-5, with 12 bases aligning to TRBD1. Germline CDR1 is MGHDK and CDR2 is SYGVNS. This CDR3 has 17 residues. After removal of 3 bases from V and 1 base from J, the junction contained 6 bases not matched to a gene. This CDR3 reads CASSDGTGGDLQETQYF. DNA for the CDR3: TGTGCCAGCAGTGACGGGACAGGGGGCGACCTCCAAGAGACCCAGTACTTC.

This chain connects TRBV7-9 to TRBJ1-6; D perhaps matches TRBD1 (6 bases). V was trimmed by 6 bases and J by 7 bases, leaving 19 bases between them. The CDR3 length is 16 residues. Germline-derived CDR1 and CDR2 are SEHNR and FQNEAQ (reference sequence). CDR3 bases: TGTGCCAGCAGGTTTTTCGGGCAGGGGAGAAATTCACCCCTCCACTTT. It translates to CASRFFGQGRNSPLHF.

The chain uses TRBV13 and TRBJ2-5; 7 bases line up with TRBD1. Germline V gene data show CDR1 as PRHDT and CDR2 as FYEKMQ (reference sequence). The CDR3 sequence is 13 residues long. The ends lost 1 base at V and 4 bases at J; junction bases unmatched: 0. CDR3 loop: CASSLDRGETQYF. Written as DNA, the CDR3 is TGTGCCAGCAGCTTAGACAGGGGAGAGACCCAGTACTTC.

V and J are TRBV5-1 and TRBJ2-1, with 7 bases fitting TRBD1. The CDR3 extends over 17 amino acids. Germline trimming cut 0 bases from V and 0 bases from J; bases unmatched to any gene: 6. CDR1 and CDR2 from the germline V gene are SGHRS and YFSETQ. CDR3 nucleotides: TGCGCCAGCAGCTTGGTCTTTGGGGACAGCTCCTACAATGAGCAGTTCTTC. It translates to CASSLVFGDSSYNEQFF.

The gene calls are TRBV11-2 and TRBJ2-3; D possibly corresponds to TRBD2 (6 bases). V was cut by 3 bases and J by 2 bases, with 18 bases left in between. The CDR3 spans 17 residues. CDR1 and CDR2 from the germline V gene are SGHAT and FQNNGV. The CDR3 DNA follows: TGTGCCAGCAGCTTTGGGGGAGGTGTCAGATTCACAGATACGCAGTATTTT. This gives the protein CASSFGGGVRFTDTQYF.

This clone was observed a single time. This rearrangement joins TRBV5-1 to TRBJ2-3; no clear D gene. Germline V CDR1 and CDR2: SGHRS, YFSETQ. This CDR3 has 16 amino acids. With 2 bases removed from V and 3 bases from J, the gap between germline ends came to 16 bases. The CDR3 DNA is TGCGCCAGCAGCTTTAGTGTGACTTTGGGAACAGATACGCAGTATTTT. This gives the protein CASSFSVTLGTDTQYF.

This chain joins TRBV19 and TRBJ1-5; 8 bases are shared with TRBD1. V lost 5 bases and J lost 5; bases outside the gene matches: 5. The CDR3 has 14 amino acids. CDR1 and CDR2 from the germline V gene are LNHDA and SQIVND (reference sequence). The CDR3 is CASSPTGGDQPQHF. CDR3 nucleotides: TGTGCCAGTAGTCCCACAGGGGGGGATCAGCCCCAGCATTTT.

The chain employs TRBV14 and TRBJ2-3; possible D gene TRBD1, 5 bases. Trimming stripped 3 bases from V and 5 bases from J, with 9 bases between. The V gene's germline CDR1 is SGHDN and CDR2 FVKESK. The length of the CDR3 is 13 residues. CDR3 loop: CASSQPREDTQYF. The DNA of the CDR3 is TGTGCCAGCAGCCAGCCCAGGGAAGATACGCAGTATTTT. Combining the CDR3 with reference TRBV14 and TRBJ2-3 gives the whole variable domain EAGVTQFPSHSVIEKGQTVTLRCDPISGHDNLYWYRRVMGKEIKFLLHFVKESKQDESGMPNNRFLAERTGGTYSTLKVQPAELEDSGVYFCASSQPREDTQYFGPGTRLTVL.

This chain joins TRBV11-2 and TRBJ2-7, with TRBD1 matching over 9 bases. The CDR3 consists of 15 residues. V gave up 5 bases and J gave up 5 bases; unmatched junction bases: 10. Germline V gene sequence: CDR1 SGHAT, CDR2 FQNNGV. The chain's CDR3 is CASSGWGTGSNEQYF. The CDR3 bases are TGTGCCAGCAGCGGTTGGGGGACAGGGAGCAACGAGCAGTACTTC.

The rearrangement links TRBV2 to TRBJ2-7; 7 positions match TRBD1. The germline V gene has CDR1 SNHLY and CDR2 FYNNEI. The CDR3 length is 14 residues. The V and J ends lost 3 bases and 1 base, in that order; junction bases with no gene match: 3. The CDR3 protein is CASSEQGVSYEQYF. In DNA, the CDR3 is TGTGCCAGCAGTGAGCAGGGGGTATCCTACGAGCAGTACTTC.

The rearrangement links TRBV5-1 to TRBJ2-4; D call uncertain. The CDR3 runs to 14 residues. Trimming removed 8 bases at V and 0 bases at J, with 12 bases between. Germline CDR1 SGHRS, CDR2 YFSETQ. CDR3 protein: CASRTDLAKNIQYF. The CDR3, as DNA: TGCGCCAGTCGGACGGATTTAGCCAAAAACATTCAGTACTTC.

This chain connects TRBV30 to TRBJ1-5; possible D gene TRBD1, 5 bases. The length of the CDR3 is 16 residues. Germline V gene sequence: CDR1 GTSNPN, CDR2 SVGIG (reference sequence). The V end lost 2 bases, the J end lost 2 bases, and 16 bases lay between the germline ends. The CDR3 spells CAWSHSGGVGNQPQHF. CDR3 DNA: TGTGCCTGGAGTCACTCGGGGGGGGTCGGCAATCAGCCCCAGCATTTT.

In this sample, this clone turned up once. The rearrangement uses TRBV6-5 and TRBJ1-1; D is perhaps TRBD1 (5 bases). V lost 0 bases and J 4 bases, leaving 12 bases between the germline ends. Germline CDR1 reads MNHEY; CDR2 reads SVGAGI. This CDR3 has 15 amino acids. The CDR3 is CASSYSRTGRTEAFF. The CDR3 nucleotides are TGTGCCAGCAGTTACTCGAGAACGGGGCGCACTGAAGCTTTCTTT.